This T cell receptor beta chain came from a study of shared clonotypes between healthy human individuals. V was cut by 5 bases and J by 5 bases, with 12 bases left in between. Germline-derived CDR1 and CDR2 are SGHAT and FQNNGV. The CDR3 has 13 residues. Data came from immunoSEQ multiplex PCR; TCRdb stores just in-frame clones and leaves some out. The data show a few million clones, 85% to 95% seen once. The clonotype originates from a man aged 18 to 35 in good health. Some clones in this sample may be carry-over from other donors' samples. The chain joins TRBV11-2 to TRBJ2-5; no firm D call. Input material: naive CD4+ T cells from PBMCs. Subset meaning: CD45RA+ positively selected. CDR3 in DNA: TGTGCCAGCAGCCCTCGGGTCCGGGAGACCCAGTACTTC. Amino acids: CASSPRVRETQYF.